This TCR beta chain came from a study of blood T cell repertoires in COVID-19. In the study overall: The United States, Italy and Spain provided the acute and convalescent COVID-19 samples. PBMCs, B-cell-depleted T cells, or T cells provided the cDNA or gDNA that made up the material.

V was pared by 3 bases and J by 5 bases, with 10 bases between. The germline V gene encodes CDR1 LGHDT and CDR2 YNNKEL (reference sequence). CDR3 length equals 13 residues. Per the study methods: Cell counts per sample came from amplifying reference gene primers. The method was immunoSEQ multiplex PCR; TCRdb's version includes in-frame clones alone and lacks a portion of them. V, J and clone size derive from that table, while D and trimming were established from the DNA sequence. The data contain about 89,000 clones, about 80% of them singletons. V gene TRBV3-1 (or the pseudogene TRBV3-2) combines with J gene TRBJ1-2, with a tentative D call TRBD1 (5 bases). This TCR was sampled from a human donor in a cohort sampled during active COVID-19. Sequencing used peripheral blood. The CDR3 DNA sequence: TGTGCCAGCAGCCACGACAGTTGGTATGGCTACACCTTC. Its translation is CASSHDSWYGYTF.